The source of this T cell receptor (beta chain) is a study of cytomegalovirus exposure and HLA in healthy donors. Findings of the study overall: Cytomegalovirus status was reportedly diagnosed by the classifier with high sensitivity and specificity.

On this clone itself: Its antigen is unknown.

Germline V gene sequence: CDR1 SGHVS, CDR2 FQNEAQ. The CDR3 has 12 amino acids. V was pared by 5 bases and J by 15 bases, with 17 bases between. Assay used: immunoSEQ multiplex PCR; TCRdb lists only in-frame clones, some missing. The sample lists 95,000 to 150,000 clones, approximately 90% occurring once. This TCR came from a woman between 18 and 29 years old in good health and CMV-seronegative. Sequenced: PBMCs. The genes are TRBV7-8 and TRBJ2-1, with D maybe TRBD1 (6 bases). The CDR3 DNA is TGTGCCAGCAGCCTATCGACAGGATCCCCGTTCTTC. Protein sequence: CASSLSTGSPFF.